These 20 T cell receptor delta chains were sequenced from one sample in a study of gamma-delta chains in newborns, infants, children (dated by TCRdb to between 2018 and 2021). The instrument was an Illumina MiSeq. TCRdb reprocessed the public reads with the caller CATT; rows with the same DNA were merged afterwards. The sample table records some 10,000 delta-chain clones; about 8.8% of these occur just once. 3.5% to 4.5% of the sample belongs to the ten largest clones. Material for sequencing was blood. These TCRs come from a child who was a newborn, infant or young child, either healthy, febrile or measles-vaccinated (not recorded which).

This clone was counted between two and nine times. V usage is TRDV2 and J usage is TRDJ1, with unresolved D. V lost 3 bases, J lost 0 bases, and 10 bases lay in between. There are 14 residues in the CDR3. CDR1 is GEAIGNYY, CDR2 EKD, per germline. The DNA for the CDR3 is TGTGCCTGTGACCCAGTACAGAACACCGATAAACTCATCTTT. This gives the protein CACDPVQNTDKLIF.

This clone was detected a few times. J is TRDJ1 and V is TRDV2, with TRDD3 matching 10 bases. CDR3 length: 15 residues. The germline V gene encodes CDR1 GEAIGNYY and CDR2 EKD. J was trimmed by 5 bases and V by 2 bases; bases with no gene match: 7. CDR3 amino acids: CACDILGDSADKLIF. In DNA, the CDR3 is TGTGCCTGTGACATCCTGGGGGATAGTGCAGATAAACTCATCTTT.

In this sample, this clone turned up a few times. This sequence joins TRDV2 and TRDJ1; 12 bases are shared with TRDD3. The length of the CDR3 is 16 residues. CDR1 and CDR2 from the germline V gene are GEAIGNYY and EKD. The V and J ends lost 0 bases and 7 bases, in that order; junction bases with no gene match: 8. Here the CDR3 DNA reads TGTGCCTGTGACACCCTCCTGGGGGATACGCGTGGTAAACTCATCTTT. Translation: CACDTLLGDTRGKLIF.

Comment on this clone: A much larger clone lies one base from this, so it may be a read error. Other DNA sequences within the sample encode an identical CDR3. This chain connects TRDV2 to TRDJ3; 9 positions match TRDD3. From germline, CDR1 is GEAIGNYY and CDR2 EKD. V shed 1 base and J 1 base; nucleotides not matched to a gene: 1. The CDR3 spans 17 residues. This CDR3 reads CACDTTGGSWDTRQMFF. CDR3 in DNA: TGTGCCTGTGACACTACTGGGGGATCCTGGGACACCCGACAGATGTTTTTC.

In its sample, this clone was seen a few times. The chain links TRDV2 to TRDJ2; 10 nucleotides match TRDD3. Germline CDR1 reads GEAIGNYY; CDR2 reads EKD. This CDR3 region has 16 residues. J lost 10 bases, V lost 0 bases, and 10 bases had no gene match. This chain's CDR3 is CACDTLGDMGSRQLFF. The CDR3, as DNA: TGTGCCTGTGACACCCTGGGGGATATGGGTTCGCGACAACTCTTCTTT.

This rearrangement joins TRDV2 to TRDJ1; 7 bases align to TRDD3. The germline gives CDR1 GEAIGNYY, CDR2 EKD. V dropped 0 bases and J dropped 0; count of bases not matched to a gene: 15. This CDR3 spans 19 amino acids. CDR3 in amino acids: CACDTVGELGPRYTDKLIF. In nucleotides, the CDR3 is TGTGCCTGTGACACCGTGGGGGAACTGGGGCCCAGGTACACCGATAAACTCATCTTT.

The V gene went uncalled, while the J gene is TRDJ1; the table's D call, TRDD3, has no DNA check behind it. This CDR3 comprises 18 residues. CDR3 bases: TGTGCCTGTGACCCGTTATACTGGGGGATACGCGACACCGATAAACTCATCTTT. Amino acids: CACDPLYWGIRDTDKLIF.

This sequence joins TRDV1 and TRDJ2; 9 bases are a match to TRDD3. This CDR3 is 16 amino acids long. CDR1 and CDR2 from the germline V gene are TSWWSYY and QGS. Unmatched junction bases numbered 5, after V lost 5 bases and J lost 1 base. The CDR3 protein is CALGKHWGSLTAQLFF. Written as DNA, the CDR3 is TGTGCTCTTGGGAAGCACTGGGGGAGTTTGACAGCACAACTCTTCTTT.

This clone was seen a handful of times. This chain uses TRDV2 with TRDJ1, with TRDD3 matching over 8 bases. With V trimmed by 0 bases and J by 3 bases, 2 bases remained unmatched. Germline V CDR1 and CDR2: GEAIGNYY, EKD. The CDR3 is 14 amino acids. The DNA for the CDR3 is TGTGCCTGTGACACCGTGGGATACGCCGATAAACTCATCTTT. Amino acids: CACDTVGYADKLIF.

The V and J genes are TRDV2 and TRDJ3; 7 nucleotides match TRDD3. The CDR3 is made up of 18 amino acids. Trimming at V came to 1 base and at J to 1 base, leaving 6 bases not matched to a gene. Looked up from germline, CDR1 is GEAIGNYY and CDR2 is EKD. The CDR3 DNA reads as TGTGCCTGTGACACTGAGGGATACTTGTCCTGGGACACCCGACAGATGTTTTTC. It translates to CACDTEGYLSWDTRQMFF.

This clone has a handful of counts. The junction differs from germline at one of its ends, possibly a read error. The chain joins TRDV2 to TRDJ1; the D is unclear. Per germline, CDR1 GEAIGNYY and CDR2 EKD. The CDR3 has 18 residues. CDR3 DNA sequence: TGTGCCTGTGACACCCTATTGAAGGGAGGAGACGACACCGATAAACCCATCTTT. It specifies CACDTLLKGGDDTDKPIF.

This clone was detected only a few times. This could be a read error, since a much larger clone is one nucleotide away. CDR3 in amino acids: CARDTVGGNTDKLIF. As DNA, the CDR3 is TGTGCCCGTGACACCGTAGGGGGAAACACCGATAAACTCATCTTT. This chain links TRDV2 with TRDJ1, with D tentatively TRDD3 (6 bases). The CDR3 has 15 amino acids. Per germline, CDR1 GEAIGNYY and CDR2 EKD.

This clone appeared a few times. One end of the junction does not line up with germline, which may come from a read error. The chain carries TRDV2 and TRDJ1; 11 bases match TRDD3. In germline, CDR1 is GEAIGNYY, CDR2 EKD. This CDR3 region has 17 residues. CDR3 DNA sequence: TGCGCCTGTGACGCCGTGGTGGGGGATACGCTCACCGATAAACTCATCTTT. Translation: CACDAVVGDTLTDKLIF.

Although no V gene was called, TRDJ1 is the J gene; TRDD3, the table's D call, lacks a check against the DNA. This CDR3 has 14 amino acids. The CDR3 DNA sequence: TGTGCCTGTGACTCGGTTGGGGATAGGCGTAAACTCATCTTT. Its translation: CACDSVGDRRKLIF.

The gene calls are TRDV2 and TRDJ1; D ambiguous. Matching the DNA to germline supplied the J gene, which TCRdb does not give. Germline-derived CDR1 and CDR2 are GEAIGNYY and EKD. CDR3 size: 19 residues. Trimming shortened V by 0 bases and J by 5 bases, and 27 bases separated the two germline ends. In DNA, the CDR3 is TGTGCCTGTGACACCGTACTGACCGGGACGGGTATTGGAGAAGATAAACTCATCTTT. This encodes CACDTVLTGTGIGEDKLIF.

The genes are TRDV2 and TRDJ3, with 12 bases identical to TRDD3. The CDR3 extends over 18 amino acids. Germline V CDR1 and CDR2: GEAIGNYY, EKD. The ends lost 3 bases at V and 0 bases at J; junction bases unmatched: 2. CDR3: CACDSGGYASWDTRQMFF. In nucleotides, the CDR3 is TGTGCCTGTGACTCTGGGGGATACGCCTCCTGGGACACCCGACAGATGTTTTTC.

As for this clone: A junction end diverges from the germline sequence, so it may reflect a read error. The chain carries TRDV2 and TRDJ2; 12 bases are a match to TRDD3. This CDR3 region has 16 residues. Germline V gives CDR1 GEAIGNYY, CDR2 EKD. The CDR3 loop reads CACDTLTGGYSARLFF. As DNA, the CDR3 is TGTGCCTGTGACACTCTTACTGGGGGATACTCAGCACGACTCTTCTTT.

V and J are TRDV2 and TRDJ3, with 11 bases that match TRDD3. This CDR3 spans 19 amino acids. The germline V gene has CDR1 GEAIGNYY and CDR2 EKD. V dropped 2 bases and J dropped 3; count of bases not matched to a gene: 8. DNA of the CDR3: TGTGCCTGTGACAGATTACTGGGGGATAAGTTCTGGGACACCCGACAGATGTTTTTC. This translates into CACDRLLGDKFWDTRQMFF.

This clone is medium-sized (0.01 to 0.1%) in the sample. CDR3 region: CACDTLLPGGMYTDKLIF. DNA of the CDR3: TGTGCCTGTGACACGCTGCTACCGGGGGGTATGTACACCGATAAACTCATCTTT. This chain links TRDV2 with TRDJ1, with D possibly being TRDD3 (5 bases). Trimming removed 1 base at V and 0 bases at J, with 20 bases between. CDR3 length: 18 amino acids. CDR1 and CDR2 (germline): GEAIGNYY, EKD.

By proportion, this clone is medium-sized (0.01 to 0.1%). V is TRDV2 and J is TRDJ1; 8 positions agree with TRDD3. This CDR3 is 14 amino acids long. Germline assignment: CDR1 GEAIGNYY and CDR2 EKD. V dropped 0 bases and J dropped 7; count of bases not matched to a gene: 6. The DNA of the CDR3 is TGTGCCTGTGACACCGTTCCTGGGGGAGTTAAACTCATCTTT. Translated: CACDTVPGGVKLIF.